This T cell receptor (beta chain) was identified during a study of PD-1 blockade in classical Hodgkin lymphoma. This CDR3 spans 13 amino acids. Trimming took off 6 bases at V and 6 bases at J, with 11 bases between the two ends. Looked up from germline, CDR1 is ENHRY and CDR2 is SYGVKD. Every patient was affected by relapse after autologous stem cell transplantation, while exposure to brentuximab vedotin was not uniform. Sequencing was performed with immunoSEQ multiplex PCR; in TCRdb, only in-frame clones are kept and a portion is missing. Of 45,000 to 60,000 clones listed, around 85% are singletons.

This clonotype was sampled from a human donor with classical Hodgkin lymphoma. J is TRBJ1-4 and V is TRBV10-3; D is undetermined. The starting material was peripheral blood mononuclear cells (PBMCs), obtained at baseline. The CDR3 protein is CAISPTLDEKLFF. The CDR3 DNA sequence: TGTGCCATCAGCCCCACACTCGATGAAAAACTGTTTTTT.